This TCR beta chain was documented in a study of Ad26.COV2.S vaccination and SARS-CoV-2 variants. On the study more broadly: Intramuscular Ad26.COV2.S doses were given once or twice, 56 days apart.

The sample's treatment: about 20 received Ad26.COV2.S at low or high dose, single or two shots; about 5 received placebo; per-sample allocation not given. The investigators took samples on day 63 after the first vaccine or placebo injection. Libraries were prepared by immunoSEQ multiplex PCR; TCRdb keeps only in-frame clonotypes and omits some of them. The repertoire includes some 350,000 clones, roughly nine tenths of them detected once, and approximately 5% sits in the top ten. This CDR3 has 14 amino acids. In germline, CDR1 is LNHDA, CDR2 SQIVND (reference sequence). Between the trimmed V and J ends, which lost 8 bases and 8 bases, there was a span of 19 bases. This clone is a singleton in its sample. The antigen is unknown. Study-level results: There was reportedly substantial breadth in spike-specific CD8+ and CD4+ T cell responses after vaccination. Total T cell responses, in the TCR breadth and depth analyses, may have been underestimated. Participants given vaccine showed non-spike TCR breadth similar to that of placebo recipients.

Sequencing was performed on peripheral blood, taken in a trial of Ad26.COV2.S vaccine versus placebo. This receptor was taken from a person between 18 and 59 years old who received the Ad26.COV2.S COVID-19 vaccine or a placebo. The chain recombines TRBV19 with TRBJ2-1; D is unresolved. For the CDR3, the DNA is TGTGCCAGTCGGACCGAATCCCGGCTTGATGAGCAGTTCTTC. Translated, it gives CASRTESRLDEQFF.